This TCR beta chain was obtained from a study of blood T cell repertoires in COVID-19. Overall study context: PBMCs, B-cell-depleted T cells, or T cells provided the cDNA or gDNA that made up the material.

Produced via immunoSEQ multiplex PCR; TCRdb's table is partial and in-frame only. The sample has 150,000 to 200,000 clones; around nine tenths are singletons. This TCR derives from a man aged 40-49 years with acute or convalescent COVID-19. The source material was peripheral blood.

The CDR3 coding sequence is TGCGCCAGCAGCTTGGGGGCAGCCCAGGAGACCCAGTACTTC. This sequence encodes CASSLGAAQETQYF. The V gene is TRBV5-1, the J gene TRBJ2-5; D gene uncertain. Germline V lookup: CDR1 SGHRS, CDR2 YFSETQ. The CDR3 has 14 amino acids. The V gene lost 0 bases and the J gene lost 5 bases, with 11 bases spanning the gap. Full variable domain (missing parts from reference TRBV5-1 and TRBJ2-5): KAGVTQTPRYLIKTRGQQVTLSCSPISGHRSVSWYQQTPGQGLQFLFEYFSETQRNKGNFPGRFSGRQFSNSRSEMNVSTLELGDSALYLCASSLGAAQETQYFGPGTRLLVL.